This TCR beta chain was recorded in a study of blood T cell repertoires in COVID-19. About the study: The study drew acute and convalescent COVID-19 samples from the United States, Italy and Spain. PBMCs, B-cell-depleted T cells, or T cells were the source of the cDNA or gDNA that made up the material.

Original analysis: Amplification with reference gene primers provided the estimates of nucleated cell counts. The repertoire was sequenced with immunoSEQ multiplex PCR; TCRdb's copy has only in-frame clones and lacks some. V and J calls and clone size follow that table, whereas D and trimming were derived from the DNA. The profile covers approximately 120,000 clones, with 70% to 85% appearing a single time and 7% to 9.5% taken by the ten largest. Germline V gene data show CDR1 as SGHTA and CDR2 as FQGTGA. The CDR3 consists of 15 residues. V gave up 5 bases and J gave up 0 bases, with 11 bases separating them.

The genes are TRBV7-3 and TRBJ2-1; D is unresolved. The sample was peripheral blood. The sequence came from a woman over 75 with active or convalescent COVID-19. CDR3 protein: CASSVKPSSYNEQFF. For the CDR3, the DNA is TGTGCCAGCAGCGTGAAGCCGAGCTCCTACAATGAGCAGTTCTTC.